The 10 T cell receptor beta chains given below trace back to one sample, sequenced in a study of blood T cells in healthy people across ages. Then a second PCR, running about 6 to 12 cycles, was carried out with a sample-barcoded 5' primer and a J-beta primer mix. One entry per CDR3 protein, called by TCRdb with MiXCR from the 5' RACE reads. Here the sample spans approximately 1,700,000 distinct CDR3 sequences, around 42% being singletons. The sample consisted of blood. Receptors were obtained from a human donor in good health.

This clonotype has at least ten counts. This chain joins TRBV6-6 and TRBJ2-5, with 8 bases matching TRBD2. In germline, CDR1 is MNHNY, CDR2 SVGAGI (reference sequence). This CDR3 is built from 15 residues. Trimming took 5 bases from V and 2 from J; bases not matched to a gene: 7. In DNA, the CDR3 is TGTGCCAGCAGTCAAAAGCGGGGGTGGCAAGAGACCCAGTACTTC. Its translation is CASSQKRGWQETQYF.

This clonotype was detected only a few times. The chain uses TRBV29-1 and TRBJ1-1, with D possibly matching TRBD1 (6 bases). Germline CDR1 and CDR2: SQVTM and ANQGSEA. V lost 7 bases and J 8 bases, leaving 17 bases between the germline ends. The CDR3 extends over 12 amino acids. The CDR3 nucleotides read TGCAGCGGTTTACATCCGGGACAAGAAGCTTTCTTT. Amino acids: CSGLHPGQEAFF.

V and J are TRBV29-1 and TRBJ2-7, with a tentative D call TRBD1 (5 bases). The V and J ends lost 3 bases and 6 bases respectively, with 6 bases between them. The CDR3 runs 10 residues. Germline V gives CDR1 SQVTM, CDR2 ANQGSEA. CDR3 sequence (DNA): TGCAGCGTTGACAGGGTCGAGCAGTACTTC. It specifies CSVDRVEQYF.

The genes are TRBV5-1 and TRBJ2-7, with a weak D call TRBD2 (6 bases). CDR1 SGHRS and CDR2 YFSETQ come from the germline V gene. The germline V and J ends were trimmed by 4 bases and 2 bases, with 16 bases remaining between them. The CDR3 totals 15 residues. The chain's CDR3 is CASSAFGLSTYEQYF. The DNA for the CDR3 is TGCGCCAGCAGCGCGTTTGGACTATCTACCTACGAGCAGTACTTC.

Concerning this clonotype itself: One end of the junction does not line up with germline, which may come from a read error. V gene TRBV6-1 combines with J gene TRBJ2-3; D is ambiguous. Germline loops: CDR1 MNHNS, CDR2 SASEGT. This CDR3 is 13 amino acids long. The CDR3 loop reads CASTPRPEDTRYF. CDR3 nucleotide sequence: TGTGCCAGCACGCCCCGACCGGAAGATACGCGGTATTTT.

The chain has TRBV5-1 and TRBJ1-2, with D perhaps matching TRBD1 (5 bases). The V end was cut by 7 bases, the J end by 4 bases, with 20 bases between. Germline V gene data show CDR1 as SGHRS and CDR2 as YFSETQ. CDR3 length equals 15 residues. CDR3: CASSTATEGSYGYTF. The DNA for the CDR3 is TGCGCCAGCTCGACCGCGACGGAGGGGAGCTATGGCTACACCTTC.

In its sample, this clonotype was seen many times. The J gene is TRBJ2-1, the V gene TRBV29-1; TRBD2 agrees at 10 bases. The V gene end was trimmed by 1 base and the J gene end by 8 bases; junction bases not matched to a gene: 11. Per the germline V gene, CDR1 is SQVTM and CDR2 is ANQGSEA. This CDR3 comprises 16 residues. CDR3 sequence (DNA): TGCAGCGTTGAAGGGTTGGCGACTAGCGGGCTAGATGAGCAGTTCTTC. It translates to CSVEGLATSGLDEQFF.

This clonotype was observed a few times. The chain joins TRBV14 to TRBJ1-5; a weak D match, TRBD1 (5 bases). The ends were cut back, 6 bases at V and 4 bases at J, with 16 bases in the middle. Germline values: CDR1 SGHDN, CDR2 FVKESK. The CDR3 is 15 amino acids. The CDR3 reads CASRDSGTANQPQHF. CDR3 sequence (DNA): TGTGCCAGCAGAGATTCCGGGACCGCGAATCAGCCCCAGCATTTT.

This chain connects TRBV12-3 or TRBV12-4 to TRBJ1-2; D ambiguous. V was cut by 8 bases and J by 10 bases, with 20 bases left in between. The CDR3 spans 13 residues. The CDR3 region has the DNA TGTGCCAGCTTTACCTTCTATCTGGATGACTACACCTTC. This gives the protein CASFTFYLDDYTF.

The V call is TRBV7-2, the J call TRBJ1-5, with TRBD1 identical over 8 bases. V dropped 2 bases and J dropped 3; count of bases not matched to a gene: 3. The CDR3 spans 15 residues. Germline-derived CDR1 and CDR2 are SGHTA and FQGNSA. CDR3 DNA sequence: TGTGCCAGCAGCTTAAGGGACAGGCTCAATCAGCCCCAGCATTTT. Residues: CASSLRDRLNQPQHF.